This T cell receptor (beta chain) is from a study of T cell repertoires in cytomegalovirus infection. TCRdb re-called the reads through MiXCR, storing one row per CDR3 protein. The data hold about 250,000 distinct CDR3 sequences, with roughly an eighth observed a single time. The germline V and J ends were trimmed by 2 bases and 1 base, with 8 bases remaining between them. Per germline, CDR1 KGHSH and CDR2 LQKENI. The CDR3 runs to 14 residues. This chain links TRBV18 with TRBJ1-1; D is perhaps TRBD1 (6 bases). Sequencing used PBMCs. The sequence derives from a human donor in good health (CMV status not recorded). Some clones in this sample may be carry-over from other donors' samples. The CDR3 loop reads CASSPTQGNTEAFF. DNA for the CDR3: TGTGCCAGCTCACCAACACAGGGGAACACTGAAGCTTTCTTT.